The 21 T cell receptor beta chains below all came from one sample that was sequenced in a study of blood T cell repertoires in COVID-19. TCRdb's table, derived via immunoSEQ multiplex PCR, lists solely in-frame clones and lacks some. The sample records approximately 230,000 clones, roughly 88% being singletons. Sequenced: peripheral blood. The receptors here all came from a woman aged 30 to 39 with COVID-19, enrolled during active disease.

This clone was seen a handful of times. V usage is TRBV5-4 and J usage is TRBJ1-6; TRBD1 aligns across 12 bases. The CDR3 covers 15 residues. V was clipped by 3 bases and J by 9 bases; unmatched bases: 4. Germline CDR1 reads SGHNT; CDR2 reads YYREEE (reference sequence). The CDR3, as DNA: TGTGCCAGCAGCTACCAGGGACAGGGGGCTTCACCCCTCCACTTT. It codes for CASSYQGQGASPLHF. The whole variable domain, remainder taken from reference TRBV5-4 and TRBJ1-6, is ETGVTQSPTHLIKTRGQQVTLRCSSQSGHNTVSWYQQALGQGPQFIFQYYREEENGRGNFPPRFSGLQFPNYSSELNVNALELDDSALYLCASSYQGQGASPLHFGNGTRLTVT.

The V gene is TRBV5-5, the J gene TRBJ1-5; tentatively, D is TRBD1 (5 bases). The CDR3 is 15 residues long. Germline lookup yields CDR1 SGHKS and CDR2 YYEKEE (reference sequence). Trimming shortened V by 3 bases and J by 0 bases, and 10 bases separated the two germline ends. In nucleotides, the CDR3 is TGTGCCAGCAGCTGGGGAGGGGTTAGCAATCAGCCCCAGCATTTT. This sequence encodes CASSWGGVSNQPQHF. Combining the CDR3 with reference TRBV5-5 and TRBJ1-5 gives the whole variable domain DAGVTQSPTHLIKTRGQQVTLRCSPISGHKSVSWYQQVLGQGPQFIFQYYEKEERGRGNFPDRFSARQFPNYSSELNVNALLLGDSALYLCASSWGGVSNQPQHFGDGTRLSIL.

The CDR3 sequence is CASSLRQGGGNTIYF. CDR3 sequence (DNA): TGCGCCAGCAGCCTAAGACAGGGGGGCGGAAACACCATATATTTT. This rearrangement joins TRBV5-1 to TRBJ1-3; 9 nucleotides line up with TRBD1. Germline-derived CDR1 and CDR2 are SGHRS and YFSETQ. With V trimmed by 4 bases and J by 4 bases, 6 bases remained unmatched. The CDR3 has 15 amino acids.

This chain links TRBV14 with TRBJ2-7; D ambiguous. Trimming pared 5 bases from V and 4 bases from J, leaving 9 bases between. Germline CDR1 is SGHDN and CDR2 is FVKESK. The CDR3 extends over 12 amino acids. The CDR3 DNA is TGTGCCAGCAGCTCCGCAGGATACGAGCAGTACTTC. Translated, it gives CASSSAGYEQYF.

V is TRBV10-3 and J is TRBJ2-5; D gene unclear. The germline V gene encodes CDR1 ENHRY and CDR2 SYGVKD. Trimming left V 0 bases short and J 3 bases short, with 8 bases between. This CDR3 region has 14 residues. In DNA form, the CDR3 reads TGTGCCATCAGTGAGTCTTGGGCGAAAGAGACCCAGTACTTC. Translating it yields CAISESWAKETQYF.

A single count supports this clone. The J gene is TRBJ2-5, the V gene TRBV3-1 (or the pseudogene TRBV3-2); D remains ambiguous. Germline CDR1 and CDR2: LGHDT and YNNKEL (reference sequence). CDR3 length equals 14 residues. The ends were cut back, 1 base at V and 5 bases at J, with 11 bases in the middle. The CDR3 protein is CASSQAGDRETQYF. In DNA, the CDR3 is TGTGCCAGCAGCCAAGCGGGTGACCGGGAGACCCAGTACTTC.

The CDR3: CASSLELGGTDTQYF. The CDR3 DNA sequence: TGTGCCAGCAGCTTAGAATTAGGGGGCACAGATACGCAGTATTTT. The chain links TRBV7-9 to TRBJ2-3; a possible D gene is TRBD1 (5 bases). The length of the CDR3 is 15 residues. CDR1 and CDR2 (germline): SEHNR, FQNEAQ (reference sequence). V was cut by 1 base and J by 1 base, with 9 bases left in between.

The chain carries TRBV15 and TRBJ1-2; 7 bases match TRBD1. CDR1 is LNHNV, CDR2 YYDKDF, per germline (reference sequence). Trimming took 2 bases from V and 4 from J; bases not matched to a gene: 10. The CDR3 extends over 16 amino acids. DNA for the CDR3: TGTGCCACCAGCAGATCAGGGACAGAGATCGTCTATGGCTACACCTTC. Protein: CATSRSGTEIVYGYTF. The variable domain in full, with the rest retrieved from reference TRBV15 and TRBJ1-2, is DAMVIQNPRYQVTQFGKPVTLSCSQTLNHNVMYWYQQKSSQAPKLLFHYYDKDFNNEADTPDNFQSRRPNTSFCFLDIRSPGLGDTAMYLCATSRSGTEIVYGYTFGSGTRLTVV.

This chain links TRBV7-2 with TRBJ2-5; 8 bases are shared with TRBD1. The germline gives CDR1 SGHTA, CDR2 FQGNSA. The CDR3 has 15 amino acids. The V segment lost 5 bases and the J segment 5 bases; nucleotides outside the gene matches: 10. CDR3 residues: CASSPQTGAIETQYF. CDR3 bases: TGTGCCAGCAGCCCCCAGACAGGGGCGATCGAGACCCAGTACTTC. Full variable domain (missing parts from reference TRBV7-2 and TRBJ2-5): GAGVSQSPSNKVTEKGKDVELRCDPISGHTALYWYRQSLGQGLEFLIYFQGNSAPDKSGLPSDRFSAERTGGSVSTLTIQRTQQEDSAVYLCASSPQTGAIETQYFGPGTRLLVL.

This rearrangement joins TRBV11-2 to TRBJ1-4; 8 positions match TRBD1. Trimming at V came to 5 bases and at J to 5 bases, leaving 4 bases not matched to a gene. Germline values: CDR1 SGHAT, CDR2 FQNNGV. The CDR3 is 14 amino acids. For the CDR3, the DNA is TGTGCCAGCAGCGTGGACAGGGTAAATGAAAAACTGTTTTTT. Protein sequence: CASSVDRVNEKLFF.

V and J are TRBV21-1 and TRBJ2-2; TRBD1 reflects the table's D call only, with no check against the DNA. TRBV21-1 is recorded as a pseudogene. This CDR3 contains 15 residues. For the CDR3, the DNA is TGTGCCACACCTGACAGGGGGCATCTCGCCGGGGAGCTGTTTTTT. It specifies CATPDRGHLAGELFF.

This chain links TRBV30 with TRBJ1-1; perhaps TRBD1 as D (5 bases). V shed 3 bases and J shed 4 bases, with 12 bases lying between them. Germline CDR1 is GTSNPN and CDR2 is SVGIG (reference sequence). The CDR3 covers 13 residues. CDR3 bases: TGTGCCTGGAGGGAGGGGAGTAGCACTGAAGCTTTCTTT. This codes for CAWREGSSTEAFF. The whole variable domain, filled in from reference TRBV30 and TRBJ1-1, reads SQTIHQWPATLVQPVGSPLSLECTVEGTSNPNLYWYRQAAGRGLQLLFYSVGIGQISSEVPQNLSASRPQDRQFILSSKKLLLSDSGFYLCAWREGSSTEAFFGQGTRLTVV.

J is TRBJ2-3 and V is TRBV28; 7 nucleotides match TRBD1. J lost 4 bases, V lost 2 bases, and 3 bases had no gene match. The CDR3 sequence is 14 residues long. The germline gives CDR1 MDHEN, CDR2 SYDVKM. The CDR3: CASSLNRGPDTQYF. CDR3 sequence (DNA): TGTGCCAGCAGTTTAAACAGGGGTCCAGATACGCAGTATTTT.

A single count supports this clone. The chain carries TRBV19 and TRBJ2-3; 9 nucleotides agree with TRBD1. Unmatched junction bases numbered 3, after V lost 5 bases and J lost 3 bases. Germline lookup yields CDR1 LNHDA and CDR2 SQIVND (reference sequence). CDR3 length: 14 residues. The CDR3 region has the DNA TGTGCCAGTAGTGCGGGACAGGGAACAGATACGCAGTATTTT. It encodes CASSAGQGTDTQYF.

V is TRBV4-3 and J is TRBJ1-1, with D possibly TRBD1 on 5 matching bases. CDR3 size: 14 residues. V was shortened by 1 base and J by 4 bases, with 10 bases between the two germline ends. Germline CDR1 LGHNA, CDR2 YSLEER. The CDR3 coding sequence is TGCGCCAGCAGCCAAGGGGGGGTGGGCACTGAAGCTTTCTTT. Translation gives CASSQGGVGTEAFF.

The gene calls are TRBV6-5 and TRBJ2-2; TRBD1 matches at 9 bases. Germline V gene sequence: CDR1 MNHEY, CDR2 SVGAGI. CDR3 size: 15 residues. V trimming: 6 bases; J trimming: 3 bases; junction bases outside the gene matches: 5. CDR3 nucleotides: TGTGCCAGCAGACGCTGGACAGGGGACACCGGGGAGCTGTTTTTT. Its translation is CASRRWTGDTGELFF.

This chain joins TRBV6-5 and TRBJ2-3; the match to TRBD2 covers 12 bases. Per the germline V gene, CDR1 is MNHEY and CDR2 is SVGAGI. This CDR3 is built from 16 residues. After removal of 0 bases from V and 4 bases from J, the junction contained 2 bases not matched to a gene. The CDR3 protein is CASSYSLAGGADTQYF. The DNA of the CDR3 is TGTGCCAGCAGTTACTCGCTAGCGGGGGGGGCAGATACGCAGTATTTT.

For the CDR3, the DNA is TGTGCCACCAAGGGACAGGGGGAATACTATGGCTACACCTTC. This encodes CATKGQGEYYGYTF. V is TRBV19 and J is TRBJ1-2; 11 positions match TRBD1. Germline-derived CDR1 and CDR2 are LNHDA and SQIVND (reference sequence). CDR3 length equals 14 residues. V lost 10 bases and J lost 3; bases outside the gene matches: 7.

The chain couples TRBV25-1 to TRBJ2-3; 9 nucleotides match TRBD2. The V gene's germline CDR1 is MGHDK and CDR2 SYGVNS. The V segment lost 7 bases and the J segment 0 bases; nucleotides outside the gene matches: 5. CDR3 length: 15 residues. For the CDR3, the DNA is TGTGCCAGCAACCCCGGACTAGCGAGCACAGATACGCAGTATTTT. Translated, it gives CASNPGLASTDTQYF.

This chain uses TRBV2 with TRBJ2-3; 15 bases agree with TRBD2. Germline CDR1 reads SNHLY; CDR2 reads FYNNEI. The V and J ends lost 6 bases and 6 bases, in that order; junction bases with no gene match: 4. This CDR3 is 15 amino acids long. This chain's CDR3 is CASSGLAGGWDTQYF. CDR3 DNA: TGTGCCAGCAGCGGACTAGCGGGAGGGTGGGATACGCAGTATTTT.

This clone was picked up one time. J is TRBJ1-3 and V is TRBV7-8, with D perhaps matching TRBD1 (6 bases). Trimming removed 1 base from V and 3 bases from J, with 16 bases in between. This CDR3 is built from 17 residues. Germline V gene lookup returns CDR1 SGHVS and CDR2 FQNEAQ. CDR3 region: CASSLGSQGNFGNTIYF. CDR3 coding DNA: TGTGCCAGCAGCTTAGGCAGCCAGGGGAATTTTGGAAACACCATATATTTT.